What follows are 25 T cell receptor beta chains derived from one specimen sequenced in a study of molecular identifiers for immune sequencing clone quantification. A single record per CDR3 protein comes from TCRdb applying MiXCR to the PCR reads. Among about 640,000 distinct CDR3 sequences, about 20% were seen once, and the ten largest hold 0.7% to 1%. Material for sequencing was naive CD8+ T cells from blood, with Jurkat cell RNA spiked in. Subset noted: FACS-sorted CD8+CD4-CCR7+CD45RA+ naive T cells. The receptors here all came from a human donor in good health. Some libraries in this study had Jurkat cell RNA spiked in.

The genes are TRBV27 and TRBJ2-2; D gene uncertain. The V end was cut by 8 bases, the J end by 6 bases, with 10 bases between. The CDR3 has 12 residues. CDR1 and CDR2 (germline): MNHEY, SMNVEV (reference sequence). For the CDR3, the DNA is TGTGCCAGCTTGGATCTGTCCGGGGAGCTGTTTTTT. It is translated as CASLDLSGELFF.

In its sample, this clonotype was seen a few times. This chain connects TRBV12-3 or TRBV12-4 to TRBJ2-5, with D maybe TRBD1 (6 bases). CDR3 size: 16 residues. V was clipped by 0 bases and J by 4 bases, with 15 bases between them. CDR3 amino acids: CASSLALKGVGETQYF. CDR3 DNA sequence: TGTGCCAGCAGTTTAGCACTTAAGGGGGTTGGAGAGACCCAGTACTTC.

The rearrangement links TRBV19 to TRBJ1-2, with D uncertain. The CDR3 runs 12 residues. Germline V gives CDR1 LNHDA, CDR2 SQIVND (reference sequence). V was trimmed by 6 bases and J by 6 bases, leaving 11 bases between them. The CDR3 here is CASSIRSDGYTF. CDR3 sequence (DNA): TGTGCCAGTAGCATCAGGTCGGATGGCTACACCTTC. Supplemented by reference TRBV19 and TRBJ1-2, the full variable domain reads DGGITQSPKYLFRKEGQNVTLSCEQNLNHDAMYWYRQDPGQGLRLIYYSQIVNDFQKGDIAEGYSVSREKKESFPLTVTSAQKNPTAFYLCASSIRSDGYTFGSGTRLTVV.

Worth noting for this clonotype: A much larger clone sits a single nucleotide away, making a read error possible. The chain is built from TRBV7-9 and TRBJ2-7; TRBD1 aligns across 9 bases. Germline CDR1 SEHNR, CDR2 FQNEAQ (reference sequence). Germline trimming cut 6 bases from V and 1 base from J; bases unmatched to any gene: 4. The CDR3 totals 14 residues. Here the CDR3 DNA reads TGTGCCAGCAGATGGGGACAGGGATCCTACGAGCAGTACTTC. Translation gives CASRWGQGSYEQYF.

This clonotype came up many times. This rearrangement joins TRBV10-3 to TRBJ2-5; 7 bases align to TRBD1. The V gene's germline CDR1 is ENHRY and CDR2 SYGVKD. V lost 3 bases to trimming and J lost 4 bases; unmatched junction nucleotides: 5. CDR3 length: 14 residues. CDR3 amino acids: CAISEDRERETQYF. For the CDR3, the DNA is TGTGCCATCAGTGAAGACAGGGAGCGAGAGACCCAGTACTTC.

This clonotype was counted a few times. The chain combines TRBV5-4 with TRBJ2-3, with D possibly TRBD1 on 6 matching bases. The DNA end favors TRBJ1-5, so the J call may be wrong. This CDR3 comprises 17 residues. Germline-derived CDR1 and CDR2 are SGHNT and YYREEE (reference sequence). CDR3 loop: CASSPSDERGGTDTQHF. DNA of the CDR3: TGTGCCAGCAGCCCCTCCGATGAGCGTGGGGGCACAGATACGCAGCATTTT.

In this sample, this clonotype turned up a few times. The CDR3 DNA reads as TGTGCCAGCAGCTTATTTCAGGGGAAGAATCAGCCCCAGCATTTT. This translates into CASSLFQGKNQPQHF. The chain is built from TRBV11-3 and TRBJ1-5; maybe TRBD1 (6 bases). CDR1 and CDR2 (germline): SGHNT, YENEEA. The CDR3 spans 15 residues. V lost 2 bases to trimming and J lost 4 bases, with 12 bases between them.

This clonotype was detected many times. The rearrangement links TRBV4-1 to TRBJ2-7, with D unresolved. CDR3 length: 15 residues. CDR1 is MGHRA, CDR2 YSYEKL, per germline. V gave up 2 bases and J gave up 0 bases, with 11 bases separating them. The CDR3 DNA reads TGCGCCAGCAGCCAACAAGGGCCGGCCTCCTACGAGCAGTACTTC. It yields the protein CASSQQGPASYEQYF.

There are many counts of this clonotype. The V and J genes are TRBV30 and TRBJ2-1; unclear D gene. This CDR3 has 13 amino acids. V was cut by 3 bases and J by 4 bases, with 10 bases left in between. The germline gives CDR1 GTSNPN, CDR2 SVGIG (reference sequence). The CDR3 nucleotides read TGTGCCTGGAGCGGAGATAATTACAATGAGCAGTTCTTC. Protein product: CAWSGDNYNEQFF.

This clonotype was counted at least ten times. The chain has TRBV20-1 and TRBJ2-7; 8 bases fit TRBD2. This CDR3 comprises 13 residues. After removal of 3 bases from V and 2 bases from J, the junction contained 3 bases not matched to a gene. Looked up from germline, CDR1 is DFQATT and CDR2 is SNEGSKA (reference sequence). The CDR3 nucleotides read TGCAGTGCTAGGGCGGGGGGTACCTACGAGCAGTACTTC. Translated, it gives CSARAGGTYEQYF.

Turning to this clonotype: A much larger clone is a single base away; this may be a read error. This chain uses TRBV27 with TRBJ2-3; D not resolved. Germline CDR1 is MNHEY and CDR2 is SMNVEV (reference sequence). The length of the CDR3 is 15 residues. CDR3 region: CASSLPSGGTATQYF. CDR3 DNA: TGTGCCAGCAGTTTACCATCGGGCGGCACAGCTACGCAGTATTTT.

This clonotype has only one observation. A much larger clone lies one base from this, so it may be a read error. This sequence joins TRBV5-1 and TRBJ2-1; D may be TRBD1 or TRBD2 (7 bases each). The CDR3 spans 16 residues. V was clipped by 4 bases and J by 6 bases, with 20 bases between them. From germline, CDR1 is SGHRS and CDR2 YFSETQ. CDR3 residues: CASSPGQRTSTNEQFF. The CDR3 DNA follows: TGCGCCAGCAGCCCGGGACAGAGGACTAGTACCAATGAGCAGTTCTTC.

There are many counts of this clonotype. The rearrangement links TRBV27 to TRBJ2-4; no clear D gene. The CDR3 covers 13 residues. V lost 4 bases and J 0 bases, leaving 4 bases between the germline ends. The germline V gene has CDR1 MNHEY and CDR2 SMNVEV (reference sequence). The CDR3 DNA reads TGTGCCAGCAGTTCCCTAGCCAAAAACATTCAGTACTTC. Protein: CASSSLAKNIQYF.

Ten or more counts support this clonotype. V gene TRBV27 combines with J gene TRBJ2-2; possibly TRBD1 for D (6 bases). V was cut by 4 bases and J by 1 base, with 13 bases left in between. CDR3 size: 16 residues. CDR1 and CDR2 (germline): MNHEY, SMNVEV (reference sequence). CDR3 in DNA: TGTGCCAGCAGTTACAGGACAGCGATGAACACCGGGGAGCTGTTTTTT. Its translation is CASSYRTAMNTGELFF.

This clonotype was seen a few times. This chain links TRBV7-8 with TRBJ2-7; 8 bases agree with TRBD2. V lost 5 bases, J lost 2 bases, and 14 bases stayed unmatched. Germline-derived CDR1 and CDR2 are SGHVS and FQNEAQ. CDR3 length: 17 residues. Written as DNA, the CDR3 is TGTGCCAGCAGCCGACGGGGGGGGGCCCCAAACACCTACGAGCAGTACTTC. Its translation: CASSRRGGAPNTYEQYF.

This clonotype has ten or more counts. The DNA for the CDR3 is TGTGCCAGCAGCTTGGGTCCAGCGGGGGGCACAGATACGCAGTATTTT. This sequence encodes CASSLGPAGGTDTQYF. The rearrangement links TRBV11-2 to TRBJ2-3; 8 nucleotides match TRBD2. CDR1 is SGHAT and CDR2 is FQNNGV in the germline V gene. The CDR3 extends over 16 amino acids. Trimming removed 3 bases from V and 1 base from J; junction bases left unmatched: 6. The full variable domain, completed using reference TRBV11-2 and TRBJ2-3, is EAGVAQSPRYKIIEKRQSVAFWCNPISGHATLYWYQQILGQGPKLLIQFQNNGVVDDSQLPKDRFSAERLKGVDSTLKIQPAKLEDSAVYLCASSLGPAGGTDTQYFGPGTRLTVL.

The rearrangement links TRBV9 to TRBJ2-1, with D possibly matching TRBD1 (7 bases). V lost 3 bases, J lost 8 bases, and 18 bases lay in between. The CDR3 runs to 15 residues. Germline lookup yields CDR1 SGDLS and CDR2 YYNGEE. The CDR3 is CASSEEGQLEDEQFF. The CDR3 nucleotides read TGTGCCAGCAGCGAGGAGGGACAGCTGGAGGATGAGCAGTTCTTC.

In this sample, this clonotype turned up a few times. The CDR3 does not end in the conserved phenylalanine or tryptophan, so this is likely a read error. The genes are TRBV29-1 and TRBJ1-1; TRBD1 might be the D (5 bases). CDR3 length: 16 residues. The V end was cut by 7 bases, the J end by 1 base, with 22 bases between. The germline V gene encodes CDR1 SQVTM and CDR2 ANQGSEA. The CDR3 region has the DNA TGCAGCGGAGAAACAGGAACTTCGTATTGGAACACTGAAGCTTTCTCT. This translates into CSGETGTSYWNTEAFS.

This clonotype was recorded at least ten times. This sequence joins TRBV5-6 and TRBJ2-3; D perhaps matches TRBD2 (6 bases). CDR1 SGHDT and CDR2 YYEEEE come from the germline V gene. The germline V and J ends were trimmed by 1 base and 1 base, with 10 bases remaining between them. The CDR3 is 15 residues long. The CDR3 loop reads CASSLRGLRTDTQYF. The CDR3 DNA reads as TGTGCCAGCAGCTTGAGGGGACTGCGCACAGATACGCAGTATTTT.

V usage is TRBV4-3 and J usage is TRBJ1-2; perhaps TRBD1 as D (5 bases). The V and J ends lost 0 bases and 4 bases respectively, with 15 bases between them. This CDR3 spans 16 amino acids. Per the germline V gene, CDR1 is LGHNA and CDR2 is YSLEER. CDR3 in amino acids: CASSQDLGTGSYGYTF. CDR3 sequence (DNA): TGCGCCAGCAGCCAAGATTTAGGGACGGGGAGCTATGGCTACACCTTC.

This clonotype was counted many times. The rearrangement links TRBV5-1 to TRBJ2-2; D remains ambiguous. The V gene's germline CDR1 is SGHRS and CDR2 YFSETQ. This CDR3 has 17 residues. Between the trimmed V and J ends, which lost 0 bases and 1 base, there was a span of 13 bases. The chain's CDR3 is CASSLDAAGWNTGELFF. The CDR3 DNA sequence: TGCGCCAGCAGCTTGGACGCGGCAGGTTGGAACACCGGGGAGCTGTTTTTT.

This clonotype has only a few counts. The CDR3 sequence: CASSPSGGLAGDEQFF. The DNA of the CDR3 is TGTGCCAGCAGCCCTTCTGGGGGACTAGCCGGGGATGAGCAGTTCTTC. The chain joins TRBV12-3 or TRBV12-4 to TRBJ2-1; TRBD2 matches 9 bases. The V segment lost 6 bases and the J segment 8 bases; nucleotides outside the gene matches: 14. The CDR3 covers 16 residues.

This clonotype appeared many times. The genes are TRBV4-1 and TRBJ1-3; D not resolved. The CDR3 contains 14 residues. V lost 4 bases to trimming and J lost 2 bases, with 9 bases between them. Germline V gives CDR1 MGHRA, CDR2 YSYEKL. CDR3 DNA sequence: TGCGCCAGCAGCCCCCAAGTGACTGGAAACACCATATATTTT. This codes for CASSPQVTGNTIYF.

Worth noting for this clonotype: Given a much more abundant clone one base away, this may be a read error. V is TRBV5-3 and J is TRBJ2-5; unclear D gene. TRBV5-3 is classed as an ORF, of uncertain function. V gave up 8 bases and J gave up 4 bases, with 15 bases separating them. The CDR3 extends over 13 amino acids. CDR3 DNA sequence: TGTGCCAGCGGCCCGATCAGCCCAGAGACCCAGTACTTC. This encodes CASGPISPETQYF.

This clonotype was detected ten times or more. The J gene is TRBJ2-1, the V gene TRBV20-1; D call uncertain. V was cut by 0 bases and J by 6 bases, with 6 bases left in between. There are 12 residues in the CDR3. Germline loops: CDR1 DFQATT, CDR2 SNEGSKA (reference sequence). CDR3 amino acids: CSARDGVNEQFF. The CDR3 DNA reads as TGCAGTGCTAGAGATGGGGTCAATGAGCAGTTCTTC.